This TCR beta chain derives from a study of early T cells in non-severe SARS-CoV-2 infection (dated by TCRdb to the early 2020s). For the study in its entirety: Because TCR sequencing was done on bulk RNA from unsorted whole blood, the alpha and beta chains could not be paired.

The investigation overall reported the following: Matching against VDJdb was skewed toward anti-spike CD8 responses, likely underestimated virus-specific expansions, and missed private and CD4 specificities.

Set within a cohort of healthcare workers in London, UK, this nested case-control study involved weekly PCR testing of nasopharyngeal swabs along with blood sampling. Between 23 and 31 March 2020, the week of the UK lockdown, healthcare workers were enrolled and then followed up weekly for as long as 16 weeks. Libraries were built with 5' RACE. Sequencing relied on a NextSeq 500. In the TCR library protocol, unique molecular identifiers were attached to individual cDNA molecules to correct for PCR bias and sequencing error. Both TCR alpha and beta chains were sequenced, and tight co-correlation was observed between alpha and beta sequence abundances in each sample. The paper's processing steps were these. Decombinator V4 was used to perform V gene, J gene and CDR3 annotation of TCR sequences. TCRs were defined as expanded if a significant change between any two time points was detected under a Poisson model with p below 0.0001. TCR abundances were normalised to the total number of TCRs sequenced in each sample and reported as counts per million. TRAV1-2 paired with TRAJ12, TRAJ20 or TRAJ33 defined MAIT TCRs, while TRAV10 paired with TRAJ18 defined iNKT TCRs. VDJdb, accessed 1 November 2021, was searched for CMV, EBV and SARS-CoV-2 annotated TCRs, with TCRs annotated for multiple antigens excluded. The public reads were quality trimmed at Q25 with fastp and then assembled into clones with MiXCR by TCRdb, keeping productive beta chains. Rows with one shared CDR3 protein collapse into an entry with the most common genes and DNA. TCRdb assigned the V and J calls; the authors' analysis was not used. Recorded for this sample are approximately 50,000 distinct CDR3 sequences; approximately 7.6% of them occurred a single time. Jointly, the top ten make up around 4% of the sample.

CDR1 and CDR2, per the germline V gene (reference sequence), are PRHDT and FYEKMQ. From the cysteine through the phenylalanine, the CDR3 covers 16 amino acids. The read is trimmed to its CDR3 DNA, 48 bases read in frame from base 1. The V end loses 5 bases and the J end loses 5 bases, and a stretch of 18 bases separates them. This clonotype appeared a few times. No antigen is known for it. No much larger clone exists at a distance of one base, and base qualities are not known. The rearrangement combines TRBV13 with TRBJ2-2, with TRBD1 tentatively as D gene (6 bases match). Material: whole blood. This receptor was taken from an adult who was a healthcare worker with PCR-confirmed SARS-CoV-2 infection or an uninfected control (not recorded which). The DNA is TGTGCCAGCAGCCACTCGGGCAGGGGAAGGACCGGGGAGCTGTTTTTT. This translates into CASSHSGRGRTGELFF. Here the CDR3 is joined to the reference TRBV13 and TRBJ2-2 genes, and the full variable domain is: AAGVIQSPRHLIKEKRETATLKCYPIPRHDTVYWYQQGPGQDPQFLISFYEKMQSDKGSIPDRFSAQQFSDYHSELNMSSLELGDSALYFCASSHSGRGRTGELFFGEGSRLTVL.